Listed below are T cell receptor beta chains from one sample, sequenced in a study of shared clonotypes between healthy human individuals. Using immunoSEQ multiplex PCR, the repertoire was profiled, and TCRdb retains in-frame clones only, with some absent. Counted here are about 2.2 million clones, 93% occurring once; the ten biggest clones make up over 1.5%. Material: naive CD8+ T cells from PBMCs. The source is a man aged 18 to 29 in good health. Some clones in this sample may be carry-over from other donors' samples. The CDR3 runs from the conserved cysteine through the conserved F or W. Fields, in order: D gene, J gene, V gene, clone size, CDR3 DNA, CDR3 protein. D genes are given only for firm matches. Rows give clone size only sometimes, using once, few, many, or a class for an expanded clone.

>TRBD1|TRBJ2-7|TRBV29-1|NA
TGCAGCGTGACAGGGACCTACGAGCAGTACTTC
CSVTGTYEQYF
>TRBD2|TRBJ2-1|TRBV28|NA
TGTGCCAGCAGTGAGCGGGGGGGCTTTTACAATGAGCAGTTCTTC
CASSERGGFYNEQFF
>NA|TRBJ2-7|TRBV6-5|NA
TGTGCCAGCAGTTACTCAAGGGTGGGGGGGCAGTACTTC
CASSYSRVGGQYF
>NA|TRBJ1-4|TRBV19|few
TGTGCCAGTAATCAGGGAGAAAAACTGTTTTTT
CASNQGEKLFF
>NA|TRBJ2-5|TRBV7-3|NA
TGTGCCAGCAGCTTAACTGGGCTATCGTTACAAGAGACCCAGTACTTC
CASSLTGLSLQETQYF
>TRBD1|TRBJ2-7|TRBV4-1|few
TGCGCCAGCAGCGACGGGACAGGGTTCTACGAGCAGTACTTC
CASSDGTGFYEQYF
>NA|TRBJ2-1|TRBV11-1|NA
TGTGCCAGCAGCTTAGTTGTCGTTTCCTACAATGAGCAGTTCTTC
CASSLVVVSYNEQFF
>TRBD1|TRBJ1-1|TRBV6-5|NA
TGTGCCAGCAGGCTCCTTCCAGGGGGCGGCTCTGAAGCTTTCTTT
CASRLLPGGGSEAFF
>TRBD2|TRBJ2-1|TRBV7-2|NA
TGTGCCAGCACCCTTCTTTGGCGGGAGGGCCGGTATAATGAGCAGTTCTTC
CASTLLWREGRYNEQFF
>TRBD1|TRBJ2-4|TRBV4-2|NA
TGTGCCAGCAGCCCGGGGACAGGGCTAGCCAAAAACATTCAGTACTTC
CASSPGTGLAKNIQYF
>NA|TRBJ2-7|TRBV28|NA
TGTGCCAGCAGTTTATTCGAGGACGAGCAGTACTTC
CASSLFEDEQYF
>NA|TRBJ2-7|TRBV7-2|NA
TGTGCCAGCAGTCTAGCAGACGGTTGGAGATACGAGCAGTACTTC
CASSLADGWRYEQYF
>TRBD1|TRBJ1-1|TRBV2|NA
TGTGCCAGCAGTGAGTTTAGGGCAGGGGGTCTTGAAGCTTTCTTT
CASSEFRAGGLEAFF
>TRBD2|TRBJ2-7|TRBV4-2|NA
TGTGCCAGCAGCGGACCGATAGCGGGAGCCTACGAGCAGTACTTC
CASSGPIAGAYEQYF
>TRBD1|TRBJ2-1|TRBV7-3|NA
TGTGCCAGCAGCTTCCACCGGGACAGGGGAGGGCATGAGCAGTTCTTC
CASSFHRDRGGHEQFF
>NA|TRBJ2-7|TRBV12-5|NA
TGTGCTAGTGCCCTGGCGGGGAGGGAGCAGTACTTC
CASALAGREQYF
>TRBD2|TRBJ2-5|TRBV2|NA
TGTGCCAGCAGAGGGGCAGCGGGAGGGCTACAAGAGACCCAGTACTTC
CASRGAAGGLQETQYF
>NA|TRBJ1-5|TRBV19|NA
TGTGCCAGTATGAATAAACAGGGTCTCCATCAGCCCCAGCATTTT
CASMNKQGLHQPQHF
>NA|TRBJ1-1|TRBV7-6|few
TGTGCCAGCAGCCCGGGGATGGGTGACACTGAAGCTTTCTTT
CASSPGMGDTEAFF
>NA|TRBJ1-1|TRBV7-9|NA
TGTGCCAGCAGCTCCACCTGGGGAAGGAACACTGAAGCTTTCTTT
CASSSTWGRNTEAFF
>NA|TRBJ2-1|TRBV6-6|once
TGTGCCACCTATGTATCGGGCAATGAGCAGTTCTTC
CATYVSGNEQFF
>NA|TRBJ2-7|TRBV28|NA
TGTGCCAGCAGTCTAAATCGACAGCGAAGAAATTACTACGAGCAGTACTTC
CASSLNRQRRNYYEQYF
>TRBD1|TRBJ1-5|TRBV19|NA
TGTGCCAGTAGTATTTCCGGGACAGTAAGCAATCAGCCCCAGCATTTT
CASSISGTVSNQPQHF
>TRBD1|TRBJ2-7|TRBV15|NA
TGTGCCACCAGCAGGACAGGGATGGGAGAGCAGTACTTC
CATSRTGMGEQYF
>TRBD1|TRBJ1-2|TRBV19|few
TGTGCCAGTAGTCTTCACGCCGGGACAGGGGCGCCGACGCATGGCTACACCTTC
CASSLHAGTGAPTHGYTF
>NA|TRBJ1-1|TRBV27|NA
TGTGCCAGCAGTTTGGGGGGGTTCGGGGAAACTGAAGCTTTCTTT
CASSLGGFGETEAFF
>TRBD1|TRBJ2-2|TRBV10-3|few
TGTGCCGCACGGACAGGGAACACCGGGGAGCTGTTTTTT
CAARTGNTGELFF
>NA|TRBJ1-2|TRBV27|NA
TGTGCCAGCAGTTCCCTGGGGGTAGACGGCTACACCTTC
CASSSLGVDGYTF
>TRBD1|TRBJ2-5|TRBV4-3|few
TGCGCCAGCAGCCAAGATGGGACAGCCTTGCAAGAGACCCAGTACTTC
CASSQDGTALQETQYF
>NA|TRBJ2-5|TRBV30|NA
TGTGCCTGGGACATTACGGGAGAACACCCGGGGGCCCAGTACTTC
CAWDITGEHPGAQYF
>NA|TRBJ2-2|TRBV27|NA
TGTGCCAGCAGTTTGCTCAACACCGGGGAGCTGTTTTTT
CASSLLNTGELFF
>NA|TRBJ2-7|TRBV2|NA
TGTGCCAGCAGTGAAGCGTCGGGATACGAGCAGTACTTC
CASSEASGYEQYF
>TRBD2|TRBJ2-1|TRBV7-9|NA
TGTGCCAGCAGCTCCGGGACTAGCGGGAGGTATGAGCAGTTCTTC
CASSSGTSGRYEQFF
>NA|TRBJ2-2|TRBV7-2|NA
TGTGCCAGCAGGGGCCGAGGCACCGGGGAGCTGTTTTTT
CASRGRGTGELFF
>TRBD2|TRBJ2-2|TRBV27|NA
TGTGCCAGCAGATGGGGACTAGCCAACACCGGGGAGCTGTTTTTT
CASRWGLANTGELFF
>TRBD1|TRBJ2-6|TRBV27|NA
TGTGCCAGCAGTTTTTCAGGGGGCTACTCTGGGGCCAACGTCCTGACTTTC
CASSFSGGYSGANVLTF
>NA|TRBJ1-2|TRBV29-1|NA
TGCAGCGTGCGAGTATTCCCCACGGATGGCTACACCTTC
CSVRVFPTDGYTF
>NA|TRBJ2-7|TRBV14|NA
TGTGCCAGCAGCTCGGGGGCGAACGAGCAGTACTTC
CASSSGANEQYF
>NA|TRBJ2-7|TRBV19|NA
TGTGCCAGTAGTATAGTTGCAGCTTCCTACGAGCAGTACTTC
CASSIVAASYEQYF
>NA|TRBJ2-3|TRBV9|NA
TGTGCCAGCAGCGTAGGAGGGAGAGGAGCAGATACGCAGTATTTT
CASSVGGRGADTQYF
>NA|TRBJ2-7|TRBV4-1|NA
TGCGCCAGCAGCCAAGCAGGGTTCACCTACGAGCAGTACTTC
CASSQAGFTYEQYF
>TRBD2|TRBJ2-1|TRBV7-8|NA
TGTGCCAGCAGCGAGCCGGGACTAGCGGACCGCAAGTATGAGCAGTTCTTC
CASSEPGLADRKYEQFF
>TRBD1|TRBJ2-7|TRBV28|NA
TGTGCCAGCAGTTTCACAGGGGGCATGTACGAGCAGTACTTC
CASSFTGGMYEQYF
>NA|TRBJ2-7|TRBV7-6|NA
TGTGCCAGCAGCTTAGGGTCAGGGAACGAGCAGTACTTC
CASSLGSGNEQYF